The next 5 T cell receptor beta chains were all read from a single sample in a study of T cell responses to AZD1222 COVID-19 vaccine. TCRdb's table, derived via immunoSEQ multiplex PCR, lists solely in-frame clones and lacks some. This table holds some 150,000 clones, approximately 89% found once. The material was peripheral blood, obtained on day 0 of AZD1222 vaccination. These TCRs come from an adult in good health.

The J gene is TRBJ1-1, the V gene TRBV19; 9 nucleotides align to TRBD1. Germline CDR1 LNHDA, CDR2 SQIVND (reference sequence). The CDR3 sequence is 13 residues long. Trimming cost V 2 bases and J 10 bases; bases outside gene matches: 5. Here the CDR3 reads CASSIWGQGSAFF. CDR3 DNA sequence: TGTGCCAGTAGTATATGGGGACAGGGTTCAGCTTTCTTT.

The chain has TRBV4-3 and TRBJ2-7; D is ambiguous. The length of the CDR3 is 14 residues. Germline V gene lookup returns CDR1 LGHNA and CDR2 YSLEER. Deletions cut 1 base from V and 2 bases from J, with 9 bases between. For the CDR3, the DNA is TGCGCCAGCAGCCAAGGACTTCTACCCTACGAGCAGTACTTC. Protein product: CASSQGLLPYEQYF.

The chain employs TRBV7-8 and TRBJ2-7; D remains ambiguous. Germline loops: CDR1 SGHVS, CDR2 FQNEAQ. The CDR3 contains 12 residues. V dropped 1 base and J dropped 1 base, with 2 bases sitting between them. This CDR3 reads CASSLGSYEQYF. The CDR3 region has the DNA TGTGCCAGCAGCTTAGGGTCCTACGAGCAGTACTTC.

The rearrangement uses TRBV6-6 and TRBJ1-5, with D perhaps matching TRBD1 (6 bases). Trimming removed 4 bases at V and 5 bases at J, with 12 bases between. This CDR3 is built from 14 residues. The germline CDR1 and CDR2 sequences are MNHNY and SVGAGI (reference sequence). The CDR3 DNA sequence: TGTGCCAGCAGTTTACAGGGACATCATCAGCCCCAGCATTTT. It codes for CASSLQGHHQPQHF.

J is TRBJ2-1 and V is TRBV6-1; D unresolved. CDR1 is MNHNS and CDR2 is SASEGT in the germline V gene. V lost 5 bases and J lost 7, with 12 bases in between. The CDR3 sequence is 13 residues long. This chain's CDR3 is CASSYVDPNEQFF. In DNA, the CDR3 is TGTGCCAGCAGTTATGTGGACCCGAATGAGCAGTTCTTC.